The rows below give T cell receptor beta chains drawn from one sample of a study of cytomegalovirus exposure and HLA in healthy donors. The method was immunoSEQ multiplex PCR; TCRdb's version includes in-frame clones alone and lacks a portion of them. Among about 110,000 clones, approximately 70% were seen once, and the ten largest hold more than 0.7%. Sequencing was performed on PBMCs. Receptors were obtained from a woman in her twenties or thirties in good health and CMV-seronegative. Each CDR3 is given with its conserved first and last residue.

V	CDR3
TRBV4-3	CASSPRDRGRGSKNIQYF
TRBV18	CASSPAGDGYTF
TRBV5-1	CASRVLTETQYF
TRBV9	CASSVGRGQGGNYNEQFF
TRBV6-5	CASSYRGTTADTQYF
TRBV28	CASSGGQDNSPLHF
TRBV19	CASSNWGGGTEAFF
TRBV7-8	CASSFFERSYQETQYF
TRBV18	CASSPTGAPNEKLFF
TRBV4-3	CASSQGGRDYPSSGNTIYF
TRBV6-1	CASSEHGQASNQPQHF
TRBV10-3	CAISPGGQEETQYF
TRBV19	CASSSTAYQPQHF
TRBV7-2	CASSLESRSEQYF
TRBV13	CASSLGPGFTDTQYF
TRBV7-9	CASSLGGTAVNGYTF
TRBV7-2	CASSLVSYTGELFF
TRBV9	CASSVEASGWRGDTQYF
TRBV29-1	CSVSGTEYQPQHF
TRBV29-1	CSVAAATGRDTQYF
TRBV13	CASSYGGIASYEQYF
TRBV27	CASSLWANTEAFF
TRBV7-2	CASSSRAGYGYTF
TRBV12-5	CASGLVLSPHALLAGDNEQFF
TRBV5-1	CASSLRNRDWGTYEQYF
TRBV25-1	CASSELGTGENQPQHF
TRBV10-3	CAISESAPLGYTF
TRBV6-1	CASSLDSSGNTIYF
TRBV7-2	CASSFEGPREQYF
TRBV5-1	CASSLASAGNTGELFF
TRBV11-3	CASSLAGGGGGGYTF
TRBV12-5	CASGLATQGTEAFF
TRBV5-5	CASRPGVGGQPQHF
TRBV4-2	CASSPDRGEQYF
TRBV20-1	CSARGGGGYTF
TRBV6-1	CASREGQAVYEQYF
TRBV27	CASSLGGGQPQHF
TRBV2	CASRPGQSYGYTF
TRBV19	CASSSGQGTYGYTF
TRBV29-1	CSVLLLRGSSYNEQFF
TRBV5-1	CASSYRTSGSTDNEQFF
TRBV30	CAWTPPGAYEQYF
TRBV6-1	CASFLGIQGYEQYF
TRBV12-5	CASGSATGDLYQPQHF
TRBV4-2	CASSQDLDRGFYQPQHF
TRBV7-3	CASSLFQGPENIQYF
TRBV10-3	CAISEPTALTGVDTQYF
TRBV15	CATSRGQLLLDGYTF
TRBV30	CACSTATPGEQYF
TRBV5-6	CASSLADGGNTEAFF
TRBV6-6	CASSPGQGTEAFF
TRBV19	CASSSNRGIYEQYF
TRBV10-3	CAISESDGQSYNSPLHF
TRBV5-1	CASFAGGPVVNEQFF
TRBV6-5	CASSYSDRGEYTEAFF